Listed below are T cell receptor beta chains from one sample, sequenced in a study of memory CD4+ T cells and cytomegalovirus serostatus. The method was immunoSEQ multiplex PCR; TCRdb's version includes in-frame clones alone and lacks a portion of them. The sample records 61,000 or so clones, about three quarters being singletons. Sequencing used memory CD4+ T cells from blood. The receptors stem from an adult in good health and CMV-seronegative. Some clones in this sample may be carry-over from other donors' samples. The CDR3 runs from the conserved cysteine through the conserved F or W. D genes are given only for firm matches. The size of a clone is reported for some rows only, either as once, few or many, or as a class for expanded clones.

clone_size: NA
d_call: TRBD1
v_call: TRBV6-1
j_call: TRBJ1-1
cdr3_nt: TGTGCCAGCCGCCTCGCGACAGGGCCGAACACTGAAGCTTTCTTT
cdr3_aa: CASRLATGPNTEAFF

clone_size: NA
d_call: TRBD1
v_call: TRBV6-5
j_call: TRBJ1-3
cdr3_nt: TGTGCCAGCATCGGGACAGGCACCACTGGAAACACCATATATTTT
cdr3_aa: CASIGTGTTGNTIYF

clone_size: NA
d_call: TRBD1
v_call: TRBV5-1
j_call: TRBJ1-1
cdr3_nt: TGCGCCAGCAGCCGGGGGACAGAGAACACTGAAGCTTTCTTT
cdr3_aa: CASSRGTENTEAFF

clone_size: NA
d_call: NA
v_call: TRBV7-9
j_call: TRBJ2-7
cdr3_nt: TGTGCCGGCCGAACGGAGGAGTCCTACGAGCAGTACTTC
cdr3_aa: CAGRTEESYEQYF

clone_size: NA
d_call: NA
v_call: TRBV7-2
j_call: TRBJ2-1
cdr3_nt: TGTGCCAGCAGTCCAGGCCCGCAGACCTACAATGAGCAGTTCTTC
cdr3_aa: CASSPGPQTYNEQFF

clone_size: NA
d_call: NA
v_call: TRBV29-1
j_call: TRBJ2-6
cdr3_nt: TGCAGCGTTGATACCGAGTCTGGGGCCAACGTCCTGACTTTC
cdr3_aa: CSVDTESGANVLTF

clone_size: NA
d_call: NA
v_call: TRBV5-1
j_call: TRBJ1-4
cdr3_nt: TGCGCCAGCAGCTCCTCCTACCGCGAAAAACTGTTTTTT
cdr3_aa: CASSSSYREKLFF

clone_size: NA
d_call: NA
v_call: TRBV5-6
j_call: TRBJ2-3
cdr3_nt: TGTGCCAGCAGCTCCCGAGGTAGCACAGATACGCAGTATTTT
cdr3_aa: CASSSRGSTDTQYF

clone_size: NA
d_call: TRBD1
v_call: TRBV6-5
j_call: TRBJ1-3
cdr3_nt: TGTGCCAGCAGTTACGGGGGACAGGCTAGAAACACCATATATTTT
cdr3_aa: CASSYGGQARNTIYF

clone_size: once
d_call: NA
v_call: TRBV28
j_call: TRBJ2-7
cdr3_nt: TGTGCCAGCAGTTCTCCCGAACTCCACGCCTACGAGCAGTACTTC
cdr3_aa: CASSSPELHAYEQYF

clone_size: NA
d_call: NA
v_call: TRBV6-5
j_call: TRBJ1-1
cdr3_nt: TGTGCCAAAGGGTTCACTGAAGCTTTCTTT
cdr3_aa: CAKGFTEAFF

clone_size: NA
d_call: TRBD1
v_call: TRBV4-3
j_call: TRBJ1-6
cdr3_nt: TGCGCCAGCAGCCAAGATTTGGACAGGGGTTATTCACCCCTCCACTTT
cdr3_aa: CASSQDLDRGYSPLHF

clone_size: NA
d_call: TRBD2
v_call: TRBV7-2
j_call: TRBJ2-7
cdr3_nt: TGTGCCAGCAGCTACTTTAGCGGGAGTGTCTACGAGCAGTACTTC
cdr3_aa: CASSYFSGSVYEQYF

clone_size: NA
d_call: NA
v_call: TRBV6-5
j_call: TRBJ2-7
cdr3_nt: TGTGCCAGCAGTACACGGGTTCACTCCTACGAGCAGTACTTC
cdr3_aa: CASSTRVHSYEQYF

clone_size: NA
d_call: TRBD1
v_call: TRBV18
j_call: TRBJ2-2
cdr3_nt: TGTGCCAGCTCACCAAACAGGGGGCCTGGGGAGCTGTTTTTT
cdr3_aa: CASSPNRGPGELFF

clone_size: NA
d_call: TRBD1
v_call: TRBV7-2
j_call: TRBJ1-1
cdr3_nt: TGTGCCAGCAGTCGGGACAGGGTGAACACTGAAGCTTTCTTT
cdr3_aa: CASSRDRVNTEAFF

clone_size: NA
d_call: TRBD1
v_call: TRBV2
j_call: TRBJ1-4
cdr3_nt: TGTGCCAGCAGCATGCAGGGGGTCACGGGAAAACTGTTTTTT
cdr3_aa: CASSMQGVTGKLFF

clone_size: NA
d_call: TRBD1
v_call: TRBV5-1
j_call: TRBJ2-2
cdr3_nt: TGCGCCAGCAGATTTACAGGGGATAACGGGGAGCTGTTTTTT
cdr3_aa: CASRFTGDNGELFF

clone_size: NA
d_call: TRBD2
v_call: TRBV2
j_call: TRBJ2-2
cdr3_nt: TGTGCCAGCAGTGAAGGGTTTATGCGGGGGAGAGGGACCGGGGAGCTGTTTTTT
cdr3_aa: CASSEGFMRGRGTGELFF

clone_size: few
d_call: TRBD1
v_call: TRBV19
j_call: TRBJ1-6
cdr3_nt: TGTGCCAGTAGTCAACAGGGGGCGAATTCACCCCTCCACTTT
cdr3_aa: CASSQQGANSPLHF

clone_size: once
d_call: TRBD1
v_call: TRBV7-2
j_call: TRBJ1-2
cdr3_nt: TGTGCCGGCAGCTTAGGGGGGACAGCCCAAAGGAGCTACACCTTC
cdr3_aa: CAGSLGGTAQRSYTF

clone_size: NA
d_call: TRBD1
v_call: TRBV28
j_call: TRBJ1-5
cdr3_nt: TGTGCCAGCAGTTTTCCGGACAGGATCTATAGCAATCAGCCCCAGCATTTT
cdr3_aa: CASSFPDRIYSNQPQHF

clone_size: few
d_call: NA
v_call: TRBV18
j_call: TRBJ1-4
cdr3_nt: TGTGCCAGCTCACCATCTGTGTTTACGACTAATGAAAAACTGTTTTTT
cdr3_aa: CASSPSVFTTNEKLFF

clone_size: NA
d_call: NA
v_call: TRBV5-1
j_call: TRBJ2-5
cdr3_nt: TGCGCCAGCAGCTTGGCCTTCGGTGGAGAGACCCAGTACTTC
cdr3_aa: CASSLAFGGETQYF

clone_size: NA
d_call: NA
v_call: TRBV6-5
j_call: TRBJ1-4
cdr3_nt: TGTGCCAGCAGTTACTCGCGAGGAAGTGAAAAACTGTTTTTT
cdr3_aa: CASSYSRGSEKLFF

clone_size: NA
d_call: NA
v_call: TRBV6-4
j_call: TRBJ2-3
cdr3_nt: TGTGCCAGCAGTGACTCACCAGGGCCCACAGATACGCAGTATTTT
cdr3_aa: CASSDSPGPTDTQYF

clone_size: NA
d_call: NA
v_call: TRBV5-4
j_call: TRBJ1-1
cdr3_nt: TGTGCCAGCAGCTTTCTAGGAGGAACTGAAGCTTTCTTT
cdr3_aa: CASSFLGGTEAFF

clone_size: NA
d_call: NA
v_call: TRBV18
j_call: TRBJ2-3
cdr3_nt: TGTGCCAGCTCACCACCCGCAGCCCGTCGATCTGAGCAGTATTTT
cdr3_aa: CASSPPAARRSEQYF

clone_size: NA
d_call: NA
v_call: TRBV30
j_call: TRBJ1-4
cdr3_nt: TGTGCCTGGAGAAGGGGAACTAATGAAAAACTGTTTTTT
cdr3_aa: CAWRRGTNEKLFF

clone_size: NA
d_call: NA
v_call: TRBV4-3
j_call: TRBJ1-2
cdr3_nt: TGCGCCAGCAGCCAGTATTACAGCTATGGCTACACCTTC
cdr3_aa: CASSQYYSYGYTF

clone_size: once
d_call: TRBD1
v_call: TRBV6-1
j_call: TRBJ1-2
cdr3_nt: TGTGCCAGCAGTGAAGTTACAGGGGGCGCCGGCTATGGCTACACCTTC
cdr3_aa: CASSEVTGGAGYGYTF

clone_size: NA
d_call: TRBD1
v_call: TRBV7-2
j_call: TRBJ1-4
cdr3_nt: TGTGCCAGCAGCTTAGTCCAGGGGGCGGCAACTAATGAAAAACTGTTTTTT
cdr3_aa: CASSLVQGAATNEKLFF

clone_size: NA
d_call: TRBD1
v_call: TRBV7-2
j_call: TRBJ1-5
cdr3_nt: TGTGCCAGCAGCTTAGTTGGGACAGGGGGCAATCAGCCCCAGCATTTT
cdr3_aa: CASSLVGTGGNQPQHF

clone_size: NA
d_call: NA
v_call: TRBV5-1
j_call: TRBJ1-4
cdr3_nt: TGCGCCAGCAGCTTGGACAGGAGTGAAAAACTGTTTTTT
cdr3_aa: CASSLDRSEKLFF

clone_size: few
d_call: TRBD1
v_call: TRBV5-1
j_call: TRBJ1-4
cdr3_nt: TGCGCCAGCAGCCCCAGGGGGCGGAATGAAAAACTGTTTTTT
cdr3_aa: CASSPRGRNEKLFF

clone_size: NA
d_call: TRBD1
v_call: TRBV2
j_call: TRBJ2-7
cdr3_nt: TGTGCCAGCAAAGTTAGGACAGGGGCAACCTACGAGCAGTACTTC
cdr3_aa: CASKVRTGATYEQYF

clone_size: NA
d_call: NA
v_call: TRBV7-3
j_call: TRBJ2-1
cdr3_nt: TGTGCCAGCAGCTTAACGGGCAGTCACAATGAGCAGTTCTTC
cdr3_aa: CASSLTGSHNEQFF

clone_size: NA
d_call: TRBD2
v_call: TRBV25-1
j_call: TRBJ2-3
cdr3_nt: TGTGCCAGCAGCCGTTATAGGAGCGGGGGCACAGATACGCAGTATTTT
cdr3_aa: CASSRYRSGGTDTQYF

clone_size: NA
d_call: NA
v_call: TRBV6-1
j_call: TRBJ2-5
cdr3_nt: TGTGCCAGCAGTTCGGCCCTTTCGGAAGCCCAGTACTTC
cdr3_aa: CASSSALSEAQYF

clone_size: NA
d_call: NA
v_call: TRBV6-5
j_call: TRBJ1-2
cdr3_nt: TGTGCCAGCAGTTACTCTAAGGGCAACTATGGCTACACCTTC
cdr3_aa: CASSYSKGNYGYTF

clone_size: NA
d_call: TRBD1
v_call: TRBV18
j_call: TRBJ1-2
cdr3_nt: TGTGCCAGCTCACCCAACGGACAGGGTGACTATGGCTACACCTTC
cdr3_aa: CASSPNGQGDYGYTF

clone_size: NA
d_call: NA
v_call: TRBV30
j_call: TRBJ1-6
cdr3_nt: TGTGCCTGGACGGCCCGTTTCGAGTCACCCCTCCACTTT
cdr3_aa: CAWTARFESPLHF

clone_size: NA
d_call: TRBD2
v_call: TRBV7-2
j_call: TRBJ2-7
cdr3_nt: TGTGCCAGCAGCTCACTAGCGGGGGGAAACTACGAGCAGTACTTC
cdr3_aa: CASSSLAGGNYEQYF

clone_size: NA
d_call: TRBD1
v_call: TRBV5-1
j_call: TRBJ1-2
cdr3_nt: TGCGCCAGCAGCTTGGGTTTTAGGGGACAGGCTGGCTATGGCTACACCTTC
cdr3_aa: CASSLGFRGQAGYGYTF

clone_size: NA
d_call: NA
v_call: TRBV6-1
j_call: TRBJ2-7
cdr3_nt: TGTGCCAGCAGTGAAGCGAGAGGCGCGCGGACTTATCCCTACGAGCAGTACTTC
cdr3_aa: CASSEARGARTYPYEQYF

clone_size: few
d_call: NA
v_call: TRBV9
j_call: TRBJ2-3
cdr3_nt: TGTGCCAGCAGCGTAGGGCTTGTTATCGGCACAGATACGCAGTATTTT
cdr3_aa: CASSVGLVIGTDTQYF

clone_size: NA
d_call: NA
v_call: TRBV27
j_call: TRBJ2-5
cdr3_nt: TGTGCCAGCAGTCCGCGGGACCCATTAAACCAAGAGACCCAGTACTTC
cdr3_aa: CASSPRDPLNQETQYF

clone_size: NA
d_call: NA
v_call: TRBV21-1
j_call: TRBJ2-4
cdr3_nt: TGTGCCAGCAGCAAATGTGGGGACTGTGCTTTCGCTTCGGCCAAAAACATTCAGTACTTC
cdr3_aa: CASSKCGDCAFASAKNIQYF

clone_size: NA
d_call: NA
v_call: TRBV7-2
j_call: TRBJ1-2
cdr3_nt: TGTGCCAGCAGCTTCCCCAACACAATGCGTGGCTACACCTTC
cdr3_aa: CASSFPNTMRGYTF

clone_size: NA
d_call: NA
v_call: TRBV28
j_call: TRBJ1-2
cdr3_nt: TGTGCCAGTAAAAGCGGGGCGGGGGATAACTATGGCTACACCTTC
cdr3_aa: CASKSGAGDNYGYTF

clone_size: NA
d_call: NA
v_call: TRBV19
j_call: TRBJ1-5
cdr3_nt: TGTGCCAGTAGTATAGATCTTCGTTTAGGGAGTAATCAGCCCCAGCATTTT
cdr3_aa: CASSIDLRLGSNQPQHF

clone_size: NA
d_call: TRBD2
v_call: TRBV12-5
j_call: TRBJ2-1
cdr3_nt: TGTGCTAGTGGTTTGGTACCCCGGTGGGTTGAGGCGGGGGAGAAATACAATGAGCAGTTCTTC
cdr3_aa: CASGLVPRWVEAGEKYNEQFF

clone_size: NA
d_call: TRBD1
v_call: TRBV6-1
j_call: TRBJ1-1
cdr3_nt: TGTGCCAGCCAGGGGGGGGGCACTGAAGCTTTCTTT
cdr3_aa: CASQGGGTEAFF